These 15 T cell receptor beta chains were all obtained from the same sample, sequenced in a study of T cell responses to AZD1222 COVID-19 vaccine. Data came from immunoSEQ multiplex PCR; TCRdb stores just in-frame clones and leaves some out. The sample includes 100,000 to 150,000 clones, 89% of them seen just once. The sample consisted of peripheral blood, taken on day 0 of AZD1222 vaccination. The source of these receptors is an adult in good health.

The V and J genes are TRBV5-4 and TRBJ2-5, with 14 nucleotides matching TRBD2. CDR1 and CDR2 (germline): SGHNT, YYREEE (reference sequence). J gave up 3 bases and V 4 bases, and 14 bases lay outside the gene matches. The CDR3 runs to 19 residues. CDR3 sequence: CASSQNHRTSGGRKETQYF. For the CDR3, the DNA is TGTGCCAGCAGCCAAAACCACCGGACTAGCGGGGGGCGAAAAGAGACCCAGTACTTC.

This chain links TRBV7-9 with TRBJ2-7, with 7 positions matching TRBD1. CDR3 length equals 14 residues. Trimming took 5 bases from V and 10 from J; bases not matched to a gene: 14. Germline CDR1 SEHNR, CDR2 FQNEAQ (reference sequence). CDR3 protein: CASSLTGEPLPQYF. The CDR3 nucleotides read TGTGCCAGCAGCCTAACAGGGGAGCCTCTGCCCCAGTACTTC.

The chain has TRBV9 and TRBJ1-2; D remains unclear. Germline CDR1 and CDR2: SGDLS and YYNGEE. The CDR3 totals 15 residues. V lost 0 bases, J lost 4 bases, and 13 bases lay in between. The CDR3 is CASSVGAERSYGYTF. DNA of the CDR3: TGTGCCAGCAGCGTAGGGGCAGAAAGGTCCTATGGCTACACCTTC.

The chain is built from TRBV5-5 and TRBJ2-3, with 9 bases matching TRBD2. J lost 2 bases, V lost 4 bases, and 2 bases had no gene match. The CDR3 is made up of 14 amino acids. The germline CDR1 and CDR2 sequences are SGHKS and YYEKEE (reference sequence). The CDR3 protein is CASSLAGITDTQYF. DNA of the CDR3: TGTGCCAGCAGCCTAGCGGGGATCACAGATACGCAGTATTTT. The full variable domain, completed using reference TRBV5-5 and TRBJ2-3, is DAGVTQSPTHLIKTRGQQVTLRCSPISGHKSVSWYQQVLGQGPQFIFQYYEKEERGRGNFPDRFSARQFPNYSSELNVNALLLGDSALYLCASSLAGITDTQYFGPGTRLTVL.

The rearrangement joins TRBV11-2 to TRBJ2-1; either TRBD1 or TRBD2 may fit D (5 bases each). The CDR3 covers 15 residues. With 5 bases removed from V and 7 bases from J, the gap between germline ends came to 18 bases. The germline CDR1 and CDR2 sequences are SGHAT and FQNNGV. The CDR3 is CASSLGTSTINEQFF. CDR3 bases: TGTGCCAGCAGCCTCGGGACCTCTACCATTAATGAGCAGTTCTTC.

In nucleotides, the CDR3 is TGTGCCGAAGCAGGGGGACCGGGGGGCTACACCTTC. Translated: CAEAGGPGGYTF. V and J are TRBV30 and TRBJ1-2; 7 positions agree with TRBD1. CDR1 GTSNPN and CDR2 SVGIG come from the germline V gene (reference sequence). There are 12 residues in the CDR3. J lost 8 bases, V lost 8 bases, and 11 bases had no gene match.

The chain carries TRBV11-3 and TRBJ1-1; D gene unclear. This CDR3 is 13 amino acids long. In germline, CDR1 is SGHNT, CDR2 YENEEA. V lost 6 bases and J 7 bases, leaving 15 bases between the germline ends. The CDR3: CASSIEPGSEAFF. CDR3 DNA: TGTGCCAGCAGTATCGAACCGGGAAGTGAAGCTTTCTTT.

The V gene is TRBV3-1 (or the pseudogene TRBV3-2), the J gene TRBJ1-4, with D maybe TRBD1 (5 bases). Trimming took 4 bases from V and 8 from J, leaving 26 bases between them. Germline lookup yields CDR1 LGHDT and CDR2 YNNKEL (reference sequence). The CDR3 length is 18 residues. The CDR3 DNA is TGTGCCAGCAGCCCCCAGGGTGCCCCGGAAGTAACGAGGGAAAAACTGTTTTTT. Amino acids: CASSPQGAPEVTREKLFF.

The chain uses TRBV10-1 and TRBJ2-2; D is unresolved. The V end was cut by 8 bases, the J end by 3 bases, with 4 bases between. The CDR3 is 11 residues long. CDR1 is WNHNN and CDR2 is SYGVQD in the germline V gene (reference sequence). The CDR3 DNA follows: TGCGCCAGCGGAGACACCGGGGAGCTGTTTTTT. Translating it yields CASGDTGELFF.

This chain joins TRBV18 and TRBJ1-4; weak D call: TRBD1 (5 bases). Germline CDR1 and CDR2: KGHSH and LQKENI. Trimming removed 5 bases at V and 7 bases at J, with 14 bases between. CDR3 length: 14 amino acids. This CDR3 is CASSGGTPAEKLFF. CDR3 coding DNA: TGTGCCAGCTCAGGCGGGACCCCCGCTGAAAAACTGTTTTTT.

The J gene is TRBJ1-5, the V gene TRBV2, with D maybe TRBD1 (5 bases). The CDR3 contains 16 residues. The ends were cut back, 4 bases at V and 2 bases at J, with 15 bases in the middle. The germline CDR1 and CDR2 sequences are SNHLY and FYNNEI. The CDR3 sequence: CASSGAGARGNQPQHF. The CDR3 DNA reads TGTGCCAGCAGTGGTGCCGGGGCGCGTGGCAATCAGCCCCAGCATTTT.

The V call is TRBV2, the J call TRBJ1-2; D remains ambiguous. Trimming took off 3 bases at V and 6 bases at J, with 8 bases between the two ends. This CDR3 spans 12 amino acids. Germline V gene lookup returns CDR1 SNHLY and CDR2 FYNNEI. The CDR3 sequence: CASSDLPHGYTF. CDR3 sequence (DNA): TGTGCCAGCAGTGATCTCCCCCATGGCTACACCTTC. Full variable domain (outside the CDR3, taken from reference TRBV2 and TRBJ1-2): EPEVTQTPSHQVTQMGQEVILRCVPISNHLYFYWYRQILGQKVEFLVSFYNNEISEKSEIFDDQFSVERPDGSNFTLKIRSTKLEDSAMYFCASSDLPHGYTFGSGTRLTVV.

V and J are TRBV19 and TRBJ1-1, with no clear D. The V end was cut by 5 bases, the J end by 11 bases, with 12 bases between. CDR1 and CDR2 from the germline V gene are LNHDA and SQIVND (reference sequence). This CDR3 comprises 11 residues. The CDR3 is CASSVLFRAFF. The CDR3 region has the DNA TGTGCCAGTAGTGTTCTTTTTAGGGCTTTCTTT. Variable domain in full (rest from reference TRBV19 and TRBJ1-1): DGGITQSPKYLFRKEGQNVTLSCEQNLNHDAMYWYRQDPGQGLRLIYYSQIVNDFQKGDIAEGYSVSREKKESFPLTVTSAQKNPTAFYLCASSVLFRAFFGQGTRLTVV.

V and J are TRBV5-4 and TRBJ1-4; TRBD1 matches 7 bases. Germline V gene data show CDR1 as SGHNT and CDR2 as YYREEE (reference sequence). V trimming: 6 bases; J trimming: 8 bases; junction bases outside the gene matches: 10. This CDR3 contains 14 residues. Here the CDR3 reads CASTVTGVEEKLFF. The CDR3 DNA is TGTGCCAGCACCGTCACAGGGGTCGAGGAAAAACTGTTTTTT.

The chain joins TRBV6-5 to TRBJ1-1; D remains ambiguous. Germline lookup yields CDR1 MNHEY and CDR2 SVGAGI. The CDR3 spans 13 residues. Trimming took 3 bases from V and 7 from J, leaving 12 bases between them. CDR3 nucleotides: TGTGCCAGCAGTTATGGGCAGCTATATGAAGCTTTCTTT. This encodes CASSYGQLYEAFF.